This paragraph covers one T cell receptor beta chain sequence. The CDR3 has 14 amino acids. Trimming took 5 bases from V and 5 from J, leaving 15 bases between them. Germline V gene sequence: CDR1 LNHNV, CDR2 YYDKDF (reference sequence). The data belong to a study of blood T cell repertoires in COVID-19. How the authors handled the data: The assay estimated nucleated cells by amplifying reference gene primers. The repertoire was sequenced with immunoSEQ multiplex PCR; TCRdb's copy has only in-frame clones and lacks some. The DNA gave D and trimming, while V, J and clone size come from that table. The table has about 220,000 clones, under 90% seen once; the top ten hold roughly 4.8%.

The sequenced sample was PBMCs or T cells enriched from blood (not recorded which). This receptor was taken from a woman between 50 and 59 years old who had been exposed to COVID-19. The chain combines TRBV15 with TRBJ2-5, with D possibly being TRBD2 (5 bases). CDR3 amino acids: CATSPAGVGETQYF. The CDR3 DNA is TGTGCCACCAGCCCAGCCGGGGTAGGGGAGACCCAGTACTTC.